What follows are 17 T cell receptor beta chains derived from one specimen sequenced in a study of T-cell reconstitution after alpha-beta-depleted transplantation in children. Preparation of the TCRbeta library used unique molecular identifiers. TCRdb re-analysed the PCR reads in MiXCR, keeping a single row per CDR3 protein. The table has around 450,000 distinct CDR3 sequences, around 15% seen once; the top ten hold approximately 28%. The sample was PBMCs, mostly from graft donor cells, taken 360 days after TCRalphabeta/CD19-depleted stem cell transplant. The receptor set was obtained from a boy in the first two years of life who had a stem cell transplant for Wiskott-Aldrich syndrome, so the T cells may come from the graft donor.

This clonotype was recorded a few times. The chain joins TRBV12-3 or TRBV12-4 to TRBJ2-6; the D is unclear. This CDR3 spans 11 amino acids. Deletions cut 6 bases from V and 4 bases from J, with 1 base between. CDR3: CASRGANVLTF. For the CDR3, the DNA is TGTGCCAGCAGAGGGGCCAACGTCCTGACTTTC.

This clonotype was seen only a few times. The genes are TRBV4-2 and TRBJ2-7; 8 positions agree with TRBD1. The CDR3 loop spans 15 amino acids. The junction had 3 bases not matched to a gene; V was cut back by 2 bases and J by 0 bases. Looked up from germline, CDR1 is LGHNA and CDR2 is YNFKEQ. CDR3 bases: TGTGCCAGCAGCCAAAGAGACAGGGGCTCCTACGAGCAGTACTTC. This sequence encodes CASSQRDRGSYEQYF.

In its sample, this clonotype was seen many times. The genes are TRBV20-1 and TRBJ2-3, with D maybe TRBD2 (5 bases). Trimming shortened V by 6 bases and J by 2 bases, and 12 bases separated the two germline ends. The CDR3 has 13 residues. The germline CDR1 and CDR2 sequences are DFQATT and SNEGSKA (reference sequence). CDR3 DNA: TGCAGTGCCGCTGGGAGTTCCACAGATACGCAGTATTTT. It is translated as CSAAGSSTDTQYF.

The rearrangement joins TRBV5-1 to TRBJ2-5; D might be TRBD1 (6 bases). The CDR3 totals 15 residues. Trimming took off 4 bases at V and 0 bases at J, with 13 bases between the two ends. Germline values: CDR1 SGHRS, CDR2 YFSETQ. DNA of the CDR3: TGCGCCAGCAGCAGCACGACAGGCCACCAAGAGACCCAGTACTTC. This encodes CASSSTTGHQETQYF. Full variable domain (remainder filled in from reference TRBV5-1 and TRBJ2-5): KAGVTQTPRYLIKTRGQQVTLSCSPISGHRSVSWYQQTPGQGLQFLFEYFSETQRNKGNFPGRFSGRQFSNSRSEMNVSTLELGDSALYLCASSSTTGHQETQYFGPGTRLLVL.

This chain connects TRBV20-1 to TRBJ2-1; no clear D gene. CDR1 is DFQATT, CDR2 SNEGSKA, per germline (reference sequence). Trimming shortened V by 5 bases and J by 0 bases, and 26 bases separated the two germline ends. CDR3 length: 19 amino acids. The DNA of the CDR3 is TGCAGTGCTCCCCCTTCGACTTTATTTGGATGGGGCTCCTACAATGAGCAGTTCTTC. Translated, it gives CSAPPSTLFGWGSYNEQFF.

This clonotype was seen only a few times. This sequence joins TRBV10-3 and TRBJ2-7; 8 nucleotides align to TRBD1. The germline V gene has CDR1 ENHRY and CDR2 SYGVKD. This CDR3 is built from 13 residues. J was trimmed by 4 bases and V by 8 bases; bases with no gene match: 7. CDR3 sequence (DNA): TGTGCCATCTCCGGGACAGGAGGATACGAGCAGTACTTC. Translation gives CAISGTGGYEQYF.

This clonotype has a handful of counts. The chain employs TRBV28 and TRBJ2-1; 9 nucleotides agree with TRBD1. Germline assignment: CDR1 MDHEN and CDR2 SYDVKM. The CDR3 sequence is 14 residues long. With V trimmed by 6 bases and J by 8 bases, 8 bases remained unmatched. The CDR3 here is CASSWGQGGDEQFF. DNA for the CDR3: TGTGCCAGCAGCTGGGGACAGGGCGGCGATGAGCAGTTCTTC.

This clonotype was detected only a few times. The rearrangement links TRBV15 to TRBJ2-1; 7 bases map to TRBD2. Germline trimming cut 1 base from V and 4 bases from J; bases unmatched to any gene: 4. CDR1 is LNHNV, CDR2 YYDKDF, per germline (reference sequence). The CDR3 spans 15 residues. CDR3 nucleotide sequence: TGTGCCACCAGCAGAGCTCTAGCGGAGTACAATGAGCAGTTCTTC. Its translation: CATSRALAEYNEQFF.

This clonotype has a handful of counts. The V call is TRBV18, the J call TRBJ2-2, with 9 bases identical to TRBD2. With V trimmed by 3 bases and J by 8 bases, 10 bases remained unmatched. Germline values: CDR1 KGHSH, CDR2 LQKENI. The CDR3 runs to 16 residues. This CDR3 reads CASSPRGAGGPGELFF. DNA for the CDR3: TGTGCCAGCTCACCCCGTGGAGCGGGAGGACCAGGGGAGCTGTTTTTT.

The J gene is TRBJ2-7, the V gene TRBV12-3 or TRBV12-4; 7 bases fit TRBD2. The CDR3 length is 15 residues. With V trimmed by 3 bases and J by 2 bases, 7 bases remained unmatched. In nucleotides, the CDR3 is TGTGCCAGCAGTTTCCGGGAGGCCGGGGCCTACGAGCAGTACTTC. Translating gives CASSFREAGAYEQYF.

Only a few counts were recorded for this clonotype. The genes are TRBV12-3 or TRBV12-4 and TRBJ2-1; TRBD1 is a possible D gene (6 bases). This CDR3 contains 13 residues. Trimming pared 6 bases from V and 2 bases from J, leaving 8 bases between. The CDR3 loop reads CASREGAYNEQFF. DNA of the CDR3: TGTGCCAGCAGAGAGGGGGCCTACAATGAGCAGTTCTTC.

The chain joins TRBV12-3 or TRBV12-4 to TRBJ1-6; the D gene is possibly TRBD1 (5 bases). Trimming took off 5 bases at V and 4 bases at J, with 12 bases between the two ends. The CDR3 runs 15 residues. The CDR3 DNA sequence: TGTGCCAGCAGTGATGGACACACGTATAATTCACCCCTCCACTTT. This translates into CASSDGHTYNSPLHF.

This clonotype was recorded a few times. This chain uses TRBV2 with TRBJ2-2, with TRBD1 identical over 7 bases. From germline, CDR1 is SNHLY and CDR2 FYNNEI. This CDR3 region has 16 residues. The V segment lost 1 base and the J segment 1 base; nucleotides outside the gene matches: 3. The CDR3 loop is CASSEVGTENTGELFF. CDR3 nucleotide sequence: TGTGCCAGCAGTGAAGTTGGGACAGAGAACACCGGGGAGCTGTTTTTT.

This clonotype was counted only a few times. The gene calls are TRBV4-2 and TRBJ2-4; D is unclear. The V gene's germline CDR1 is LGHNA and CDR2 YNFKEQ. This CDR3 comprises 16 residues. Trimming stripped 2 bases from V and 0 bases from J, with 11 bases between. CDR3 amino acids: CASSQQTPLAKNIQYF. As DNA, the CDR3 is TGTGCCAGCAGCCAACAAACCCCCCTAGCCAAAAACATTCAGTACTTC.

This clonotype was counted ten times or more. This chain connects TRBV6-1 to TRBJ2-5, with D uncertain. The germline CDR1 and CDR2 sequences are MNHNS and SASEGT. The CDR3 spans 12 residues. Trimming removed 3 bases at V and 5 bases at J, with 7 bases between. This CDR3 reads CASSEGWETQYF. The CDR3 nucleotides read TGTGCCAGCAGTGAGGGTTGGGAGACCCAGTACTTC.

This sequence joins TRBV12-3 or TRBV12-4 and TRBJ2-5, with D possibly TRBD2 on 5 matching bases. The CDR3 runs 13 residues. With 4 bases removed from V and 4 bases from J, the gap between germline ends came to 10 bases. CDR3 loop: CASSSSTGETQYF. The DNA of the CDR3 is TGTGCCAGCAGTTCTAGCACTGGAGAGACCCAGTACTTC.

V gene TRBV7-2 combines with J gene TRBJ2-7; D is unclear. The CDR3 covers 14 residues. With 0 bases removed from V and 3 bases from J, the gap between germline ends came to 9 bases. In germline, CDR1 is SGHTA, CDR2 FQGNSA. DNA of the CDR3: TGTGCCAGCAGCTTAGCCAGTCCCTTCTACGAGCAGTACTTC. Amino acid sequence: CASSLASPFYEQYF. The variable domain in full, completed from reference TRBV7-2 and TRBJ2-7, reads GAGVSQSPSNKVTEKGKDVELRCDPISGHTALYWYRQSLGQGLEFLIYFQGNSAPDKSGLPSDRFSAERTGGSVSTLTIQRTQQEDSAVYLCASSLASPFYEQYFGPGTRLTVT.